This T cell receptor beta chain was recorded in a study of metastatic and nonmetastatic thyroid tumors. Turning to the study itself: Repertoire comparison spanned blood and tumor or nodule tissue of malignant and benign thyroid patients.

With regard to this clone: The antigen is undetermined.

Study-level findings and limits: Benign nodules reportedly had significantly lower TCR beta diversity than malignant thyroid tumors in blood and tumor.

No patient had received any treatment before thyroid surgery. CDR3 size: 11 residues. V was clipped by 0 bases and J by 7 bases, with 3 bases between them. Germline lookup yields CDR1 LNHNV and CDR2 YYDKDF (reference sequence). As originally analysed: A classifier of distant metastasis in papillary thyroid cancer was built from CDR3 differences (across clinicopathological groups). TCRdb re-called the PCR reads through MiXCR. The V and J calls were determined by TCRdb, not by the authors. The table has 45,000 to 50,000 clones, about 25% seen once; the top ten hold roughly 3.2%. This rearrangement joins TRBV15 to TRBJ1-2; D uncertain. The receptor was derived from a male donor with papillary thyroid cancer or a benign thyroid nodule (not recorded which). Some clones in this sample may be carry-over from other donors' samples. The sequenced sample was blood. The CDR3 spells CATSRDGGYTF. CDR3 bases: TGTGCCACCAGCAGAGACGGTGGCTACACCTTC.